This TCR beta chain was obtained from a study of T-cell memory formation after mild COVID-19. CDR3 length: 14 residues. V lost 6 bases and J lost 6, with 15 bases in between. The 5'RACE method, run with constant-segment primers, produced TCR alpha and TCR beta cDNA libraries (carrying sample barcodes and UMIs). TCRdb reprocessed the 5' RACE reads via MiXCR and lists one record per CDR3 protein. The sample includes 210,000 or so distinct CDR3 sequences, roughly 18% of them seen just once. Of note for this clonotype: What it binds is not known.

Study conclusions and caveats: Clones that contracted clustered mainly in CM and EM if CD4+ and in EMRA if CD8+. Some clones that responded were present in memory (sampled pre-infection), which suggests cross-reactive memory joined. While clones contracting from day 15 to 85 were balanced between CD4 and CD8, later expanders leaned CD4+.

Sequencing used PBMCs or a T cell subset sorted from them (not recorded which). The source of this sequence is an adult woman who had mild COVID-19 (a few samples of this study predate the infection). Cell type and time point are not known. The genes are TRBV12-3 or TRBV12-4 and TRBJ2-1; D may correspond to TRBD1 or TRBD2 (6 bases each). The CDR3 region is CASSQGHGGNEQFF. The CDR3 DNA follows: TGTGCCAGCAGCCAGGGACACGGGGGCAATGAGCAGTTCTTC.